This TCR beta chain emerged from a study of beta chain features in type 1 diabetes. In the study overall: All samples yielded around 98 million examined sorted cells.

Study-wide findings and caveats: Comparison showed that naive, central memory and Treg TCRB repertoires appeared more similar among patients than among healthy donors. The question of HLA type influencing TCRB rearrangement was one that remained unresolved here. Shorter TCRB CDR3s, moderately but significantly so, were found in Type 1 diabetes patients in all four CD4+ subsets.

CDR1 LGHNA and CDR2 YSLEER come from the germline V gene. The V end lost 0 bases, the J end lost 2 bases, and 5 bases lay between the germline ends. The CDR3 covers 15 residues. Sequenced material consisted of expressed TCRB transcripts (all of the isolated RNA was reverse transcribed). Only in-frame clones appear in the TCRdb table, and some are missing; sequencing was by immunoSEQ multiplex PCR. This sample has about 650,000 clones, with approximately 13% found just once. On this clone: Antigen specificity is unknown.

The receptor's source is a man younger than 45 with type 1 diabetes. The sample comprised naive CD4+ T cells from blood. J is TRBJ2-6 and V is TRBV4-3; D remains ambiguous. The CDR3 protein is CASSQDRPGANVLTF. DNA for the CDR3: TGCGCCAGCAGCCAAGATCGGCCTGGGGCCAACGTCCTGACTTTC.